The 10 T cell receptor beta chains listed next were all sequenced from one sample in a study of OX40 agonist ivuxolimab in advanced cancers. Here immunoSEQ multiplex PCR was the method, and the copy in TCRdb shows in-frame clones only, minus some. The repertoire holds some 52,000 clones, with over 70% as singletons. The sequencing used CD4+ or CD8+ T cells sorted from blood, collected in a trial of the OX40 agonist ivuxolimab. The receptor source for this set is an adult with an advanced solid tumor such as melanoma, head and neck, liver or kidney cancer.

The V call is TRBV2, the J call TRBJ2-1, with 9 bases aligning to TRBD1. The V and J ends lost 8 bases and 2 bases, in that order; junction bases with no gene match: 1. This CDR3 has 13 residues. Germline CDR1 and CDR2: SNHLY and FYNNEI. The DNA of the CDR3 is TGTGCCAGCCGACAGGGGGCCTACAATGAGCAGTTCTTC. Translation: CASRQGAYNEQFF.

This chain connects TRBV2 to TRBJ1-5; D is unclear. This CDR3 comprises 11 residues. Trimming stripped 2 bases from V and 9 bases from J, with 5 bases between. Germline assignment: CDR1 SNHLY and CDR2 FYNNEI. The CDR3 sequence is CASSEYGPQHF. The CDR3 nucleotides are TGTGCCAGCAGTGAATATGGGCCCCAGCATTTT.

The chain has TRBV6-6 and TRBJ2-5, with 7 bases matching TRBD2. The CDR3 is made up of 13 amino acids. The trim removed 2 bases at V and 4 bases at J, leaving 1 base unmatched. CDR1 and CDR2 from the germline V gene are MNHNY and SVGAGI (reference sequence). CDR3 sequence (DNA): TGTGCCAGCAGTTACGAGCGGGGAGAGACCCAGTACTTC. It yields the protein CASSYERGETQYF.

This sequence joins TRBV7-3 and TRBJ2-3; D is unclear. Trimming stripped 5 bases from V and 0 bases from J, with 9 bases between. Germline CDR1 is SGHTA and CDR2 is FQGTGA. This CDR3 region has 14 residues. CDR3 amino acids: CASSQSRSTDTQYF. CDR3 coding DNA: TGTGCCAGCAGCCAGTCACGTAGCACAGATACGCAGTATTTT.

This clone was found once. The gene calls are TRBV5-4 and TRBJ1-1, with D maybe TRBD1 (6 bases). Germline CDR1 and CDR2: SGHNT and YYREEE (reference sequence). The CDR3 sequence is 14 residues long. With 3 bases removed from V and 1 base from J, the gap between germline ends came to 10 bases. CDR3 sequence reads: CASSWDTPNTEAFF. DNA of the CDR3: TGTGCCAGCAGCTGGGACACGCCGAACACTGAAGCTTTCTTT.

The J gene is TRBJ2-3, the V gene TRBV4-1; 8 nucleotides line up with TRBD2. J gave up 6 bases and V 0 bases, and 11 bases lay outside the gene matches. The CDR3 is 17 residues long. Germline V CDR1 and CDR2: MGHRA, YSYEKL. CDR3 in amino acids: CASSQDPTGGAADTQYF. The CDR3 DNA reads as TGCGCCAGCAGCCAAGATCCTACGGGGGGGGCGGCCGATACGCAGTATTTT.

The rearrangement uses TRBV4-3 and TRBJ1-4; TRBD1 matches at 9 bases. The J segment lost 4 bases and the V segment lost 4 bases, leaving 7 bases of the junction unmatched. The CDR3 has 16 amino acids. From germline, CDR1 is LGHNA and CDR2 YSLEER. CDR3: CASSPDRQGVNEKLFF. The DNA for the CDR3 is TGCGCCAGCAGCCCAGACAGACAGGGGGTTAATGAAAAACTGTTTTTT.

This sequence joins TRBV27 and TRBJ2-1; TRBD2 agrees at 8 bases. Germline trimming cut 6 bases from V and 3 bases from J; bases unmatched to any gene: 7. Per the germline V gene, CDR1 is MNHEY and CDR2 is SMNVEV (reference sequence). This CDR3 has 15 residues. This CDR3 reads CASRRSGIGYNEQFF. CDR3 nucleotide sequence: TGTGCCAGCAGACGTAGCGGGATAGGCTACAATGAGCAGTTCTTC.

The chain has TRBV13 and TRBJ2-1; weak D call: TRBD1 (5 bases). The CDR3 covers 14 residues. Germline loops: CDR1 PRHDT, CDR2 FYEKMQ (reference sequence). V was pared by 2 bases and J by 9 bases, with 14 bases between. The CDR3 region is CASSLTGPRSEQFF. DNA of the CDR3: TGTGCCAGCAGCTTAACAGGTCCTAGAAGTGAGCAGTTCTTC.

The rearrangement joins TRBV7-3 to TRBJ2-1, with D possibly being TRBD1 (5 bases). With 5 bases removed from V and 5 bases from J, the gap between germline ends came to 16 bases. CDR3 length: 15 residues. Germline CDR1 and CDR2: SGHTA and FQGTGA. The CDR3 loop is CASSQTATYDNEQFF. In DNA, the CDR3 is TGTGCCAGCAGCCAGACAGCGACATACGACAATGAGCAGTTCTTC. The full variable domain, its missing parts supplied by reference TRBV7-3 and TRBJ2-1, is GAGVSQTPSNKVTEKGKYVELRCDPISGHTALYWYRQSLGQGPEFLIYFQGTGAADDSGLPNDRFFAVRPEGSVSTLKIQRTERGDSAVYLCASSQTATYDNEQFFGPGTRLTVL.